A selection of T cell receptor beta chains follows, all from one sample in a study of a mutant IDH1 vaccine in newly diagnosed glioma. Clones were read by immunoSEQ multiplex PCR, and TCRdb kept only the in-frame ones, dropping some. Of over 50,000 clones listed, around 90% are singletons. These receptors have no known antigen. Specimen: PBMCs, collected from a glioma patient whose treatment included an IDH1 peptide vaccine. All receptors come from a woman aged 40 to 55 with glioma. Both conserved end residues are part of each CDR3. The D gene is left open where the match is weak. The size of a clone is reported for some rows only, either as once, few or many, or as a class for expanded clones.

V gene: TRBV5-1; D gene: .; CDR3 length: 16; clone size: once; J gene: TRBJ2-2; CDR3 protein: CASSSPAGQTTGELFF; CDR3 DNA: TGCGCCAGCAGCTCCCCGGCCGGACAGACCACCGGGGAGCTGTTTTTT
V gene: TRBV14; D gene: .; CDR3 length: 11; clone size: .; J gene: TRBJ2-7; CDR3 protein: CASSRSYEQYF; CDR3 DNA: TGTGCCAGCAGCCGCTCCTACGAGCAGTACTTC
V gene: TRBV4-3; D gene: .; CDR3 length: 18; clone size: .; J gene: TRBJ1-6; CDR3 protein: CASSQQEGSLLYNSPLHF; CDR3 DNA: TGCGCCAGCAGCCAGCAAGAGGGCAGTCTGCTATATAATTCACCCCTCCACTTT
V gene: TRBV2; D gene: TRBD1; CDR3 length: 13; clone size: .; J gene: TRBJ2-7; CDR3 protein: CASSGQGDVKQYF; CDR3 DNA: TGTGCCAGCAGTGGACAGGGAGACGTTAAGCAGTACTTC
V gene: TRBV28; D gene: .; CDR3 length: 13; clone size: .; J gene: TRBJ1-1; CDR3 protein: CASSTSGGRRAFF; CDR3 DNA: TGTGCCAGCAGCACCTCGGGTGGTAGGCGGGCTTTCTTT
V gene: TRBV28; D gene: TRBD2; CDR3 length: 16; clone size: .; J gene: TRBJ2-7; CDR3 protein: CASSLPSSGSLHEQYF; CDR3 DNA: TGTGCCAGCAGCCTCCCTTCTAGCGGGTCTTTACACGAGCAGTACTTC
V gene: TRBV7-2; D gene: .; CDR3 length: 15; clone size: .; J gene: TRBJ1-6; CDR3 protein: CASSSGPSAISPLHF; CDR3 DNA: TGTGCCAGCAGCTCAGGGCCCTCGGCAATTTCACCCCTCCACTTT
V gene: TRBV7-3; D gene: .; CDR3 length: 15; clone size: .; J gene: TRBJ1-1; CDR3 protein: CASSQRTRGTTEAFF; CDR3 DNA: TGTGCCAGCAGCCAGCGGACCCGGGGAACAACTGAAGCTTTCTTT
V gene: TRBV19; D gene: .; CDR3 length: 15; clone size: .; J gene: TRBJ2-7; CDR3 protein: CASSSGPDYTYEQYF; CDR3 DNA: TGTGCCAGTAGTTCCGGGCCAGATTACACCTACGAGCAGTACTTC
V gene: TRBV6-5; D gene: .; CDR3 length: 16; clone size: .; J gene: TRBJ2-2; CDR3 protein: CASSYVAGYYTGELFF; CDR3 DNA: TGTGCCAGCAGTTACGTGGCGGGATATTACACCGGGGAGCTGTTTTTT
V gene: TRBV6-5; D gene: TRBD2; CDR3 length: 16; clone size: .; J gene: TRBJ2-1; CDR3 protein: CASSYSAGGSYNEQFF; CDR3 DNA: TGTGCCAGCAGTTACTCGGCGGGGGGTTCTTACAATGAGCAGTTCTTC
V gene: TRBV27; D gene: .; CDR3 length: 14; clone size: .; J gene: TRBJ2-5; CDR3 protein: CASSFHSNPATQYF; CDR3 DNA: TGTGCCAGCAGTTTCCACTCAAACCCGGCGACCCAGTACTTC
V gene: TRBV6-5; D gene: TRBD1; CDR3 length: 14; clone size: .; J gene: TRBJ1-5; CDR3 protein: CASRYRQGGQPQHF; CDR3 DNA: TGTGCCAGCAGATATCGACAGGGTGGTCAGCCCCAGCATTTT
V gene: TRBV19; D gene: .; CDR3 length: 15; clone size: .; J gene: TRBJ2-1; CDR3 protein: CASSSVSSSYNEQFF; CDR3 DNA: TGTGCCAGTAGTTCTGTTTCCAGCTCCTACAATGAGCAGTTCTTC
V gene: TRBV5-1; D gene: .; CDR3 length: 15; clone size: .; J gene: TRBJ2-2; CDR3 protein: CASSLEGLNTGELFF; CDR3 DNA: TGCGCCAGCAGCTTGGAAGGGCTGAACACCGGGGAGCTGTTTTTT
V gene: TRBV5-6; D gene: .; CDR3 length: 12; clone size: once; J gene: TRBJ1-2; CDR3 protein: CASSLDYLGYTF; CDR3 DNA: TGTGCCAGCAGCTTGGATTACCTGGGATACACCTTC
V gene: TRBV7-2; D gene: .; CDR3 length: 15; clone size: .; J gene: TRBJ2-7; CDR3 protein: CASSLRGRGSYEQYF; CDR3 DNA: TGTGCCAGCAGCTTAAGGGGCAGGGGATCCTACGAGCAGTACTTC
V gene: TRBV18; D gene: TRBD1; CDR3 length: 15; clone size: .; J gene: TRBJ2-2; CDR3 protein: CASSTGGENTGELFF; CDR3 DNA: TGTGCCAGCTCAACAGGGGGCGAGAACACCGGGGAGCTGTTTTTT
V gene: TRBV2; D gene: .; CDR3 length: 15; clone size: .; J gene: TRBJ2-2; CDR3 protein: CASSANLANTGELFF; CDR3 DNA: TGTGCCAGCAGCGCGAACCTTGCGAACACCGGGGAGCTGTTTTTT
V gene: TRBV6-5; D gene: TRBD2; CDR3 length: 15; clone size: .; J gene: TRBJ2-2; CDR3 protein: CASSLIAGRAGELFF; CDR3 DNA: TGTGCCAGCAGTTTAATTGCAGGGAGGGCCGGGGAGCTGTTTTTT
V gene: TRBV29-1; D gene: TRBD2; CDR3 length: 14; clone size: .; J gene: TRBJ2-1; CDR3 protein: CSAQLAGGYNEQFF; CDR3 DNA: TGCAGCGCTCAACTAGCGGGGGGCTACAATGAGCAGTTCTTC
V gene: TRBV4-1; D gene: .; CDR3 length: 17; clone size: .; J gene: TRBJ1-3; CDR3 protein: CASSQGVTGGAGNTIYF; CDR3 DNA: TGCGCCAGCAGCCAAGGGGTTACAGGAGGAGCTGGAAACACCATATATTTT
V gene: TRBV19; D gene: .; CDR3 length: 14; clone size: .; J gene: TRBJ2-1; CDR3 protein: CASSTGRDYNEQFF; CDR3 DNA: TGTGCCAGCTCCACCGGGCGAGATTACAATGAGCAGTTCTTC
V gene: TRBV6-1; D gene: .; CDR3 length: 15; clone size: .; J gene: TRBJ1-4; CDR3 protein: CASREGGAANEKLFF; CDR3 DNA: TGTGCCAGCAGAGAAGGGGGGGCGGCTAATGAAAAACTGTTTTTT
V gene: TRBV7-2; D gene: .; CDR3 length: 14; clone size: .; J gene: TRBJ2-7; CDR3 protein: CASSRLVKSYEQYF; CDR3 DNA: TGTGCCAGCAGCCGCCTGGTCAAGTCCTACGAGCAGTACTTC
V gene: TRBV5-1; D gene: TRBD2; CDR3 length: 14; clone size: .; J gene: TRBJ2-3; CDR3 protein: CASSLLGGRDTQYF; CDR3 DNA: TGCGCCAGCAGCTTACTGGGGGGGAGGGATACGCAGTATTTT
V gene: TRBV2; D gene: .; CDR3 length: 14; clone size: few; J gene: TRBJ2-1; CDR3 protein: CASSRKQGYNEQFF; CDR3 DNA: TGTGCCAGCAGTAGAAAACAGGGATACAATGAGCAGTTCTTC
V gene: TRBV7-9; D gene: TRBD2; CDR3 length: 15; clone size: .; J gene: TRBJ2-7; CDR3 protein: CASSPSGGAFYEQYF; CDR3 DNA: TGTGCCAGCAGCCCCAGCGGGGGAGCATTCTACGAGCAGTACTTC
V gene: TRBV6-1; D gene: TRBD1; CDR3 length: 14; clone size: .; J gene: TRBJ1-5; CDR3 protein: CASSWGQVNQPQHF; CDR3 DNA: TGTGCCAGCAGTTGGGGACAGGTCAATCAGCCCCAGCATTTT